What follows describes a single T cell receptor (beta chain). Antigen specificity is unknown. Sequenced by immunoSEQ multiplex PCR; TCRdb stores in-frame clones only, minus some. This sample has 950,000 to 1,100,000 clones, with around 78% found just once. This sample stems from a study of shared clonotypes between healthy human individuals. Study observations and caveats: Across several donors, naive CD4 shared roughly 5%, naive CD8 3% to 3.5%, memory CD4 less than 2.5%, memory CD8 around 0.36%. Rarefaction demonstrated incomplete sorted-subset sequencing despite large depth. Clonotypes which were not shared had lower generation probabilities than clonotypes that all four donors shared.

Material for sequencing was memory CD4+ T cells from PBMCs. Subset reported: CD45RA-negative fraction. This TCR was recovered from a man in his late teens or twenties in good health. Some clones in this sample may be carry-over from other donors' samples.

The CDR3 DNA reads TGTGCCTGGAGTTCACAGGGGCAGCCCCAGCATTTT. It codes for CAWSSQGQPQHF. The chain uses TRBV30 and TRBJ1-5; TRBD1 agrees at 7 bases. With 2 bases clipped from V and 7 bases from J, the junction kept 2 bases outside the gene matches. Germline V gene lookup returns CDR1 GTSNPN and CDR2 SVGIG (reference sequence). CDR3 size: 12 residues. Full variable domain (rest looked up from reference TRBV30 and TRBJ1-5): SQTIHQWPATLVQPVGSPLSLECTVEGTSNPNLYWYRQAAGRGLQLLFYSVGIGQISSEVPQNLSASRPQDRQFILSSKKLLLSDSGFYLCAWSSQGQPQHFGDGTRLSIL.